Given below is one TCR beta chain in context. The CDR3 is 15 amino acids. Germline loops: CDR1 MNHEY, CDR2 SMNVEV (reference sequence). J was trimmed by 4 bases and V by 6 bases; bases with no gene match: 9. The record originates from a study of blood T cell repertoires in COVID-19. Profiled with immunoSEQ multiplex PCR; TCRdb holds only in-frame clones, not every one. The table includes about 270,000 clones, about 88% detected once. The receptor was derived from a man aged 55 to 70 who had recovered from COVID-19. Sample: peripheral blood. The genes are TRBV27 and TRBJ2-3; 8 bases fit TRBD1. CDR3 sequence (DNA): TGTGCCAGCAGCCGGCCCCCAGGGGGCCCAGATACGCAGTATTTT. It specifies CASSRPPGGPDTQYF.